This section outlines one T cell receptor beta chain sequence together with its context. The V gene lost 3 bases and the J gene lost 4 bases, with 13 bases spanning the gap. CDR1 and CDR2 from the germline V gene are MGHRA and YSYEKL. CDR3 length: 15 amino acids. The data were obtained in a study of shared clonotypes between healthy human individuals. At the level of the study: Each donor's CD8 memory used one plate, CD8 naive two, each CD4 subset three.

Repertoires were generated with immunoSEQ multiplex PCR, while TCRdb's copy carries only in-frame clones and drops some. The sample consists of around 2.5 million clones, 80% to 95% of them appearing once. The sequenced sample was naive CD4+ T cells from PBMCs. Subset described: CD45RA+ positively selected. The chain recombines TRBV4-1 with TRBJ1-5; D is undetermined. The clonotype originates from a young man in good health. Some clones in this sample may be carry-over from other donors' samples. This CDR3 is CASSQYAASNQPQHF. CDR3 nucleotides: TGCGCCAGCAGCCAGTACGCCGCCTCAAATCAGCCCCAGCATTTT.